The 6 T cell receptor beta chains presented below share a single source sample, sequenced in a study of blood T cells in healthy people across ages (dated by TCRdb to 2014 to 2015). Libraries came from 5' RACE. Sequencing took place on an Illumina HiSeq 2500. A second PCR of roughly 7 to 11 cycles was run with a J-beta primer mix and a sample-barcoded 5' primer. TCRdb cleaned the public reads at Q25 with fastp, built clones with MiXCR and kept in-frame beta chains. Identical CDR3 proteins give one entry, which carries the most common genes and DNA. The sample table contains some 1.5 million distinct CDR3 sequences; only one count was recorded for 28% of them. About 7.7% of the sample is taken by the ten largest. Sequenced sample: blood. These receptors were taken from a woman between 25 and 40 years old in good health.

This clonotype was seen a handful of times. The CDR3 region is CASSLEGGTEETQYF. The CDR3 DNA follows: TGCGCCAGCAGCTTGGAAGGTGGGACAGAAGAGACCCAGTACTTC. The chain combines TRBV5-1 with TRBJ2-5; the match to TRBD1 covers 7 bases. The CDR3 length is 15 residues. The V gene's germline CDR1 is SGHRS and CDR2 YFSETQ. J gave up 3 bases and V 0 bases, and 5 bases lay outside the gene matches.

The chain is built from TRBV9 and TRBJ2-2; 7 bases agree with TRBD1. CDR1 and CDR2 (germline): SGDLS, YYNGEE. Trimming at V came to 3 bases and at J to 0 bases, leaving 2 bases not matched to a gene. The CDR3 spans 15 residues. The CDR3 loop reads CASSAGQANTGELFF. CDR3 in DNA: TGTGCCAGCAGCGCCGGACAGGCGAACACCGGGGAGCTGTTTTTT. Filled out from reference TRBV9 and TRBJ2-2, the complete variable domain reads DSGVTQTPKHLITATGQRVTLRCSPRSGDLSVYWYQQSLDQGLQFLIQYYNGEERAKGNILERFSAQQFPDLHSELNLSSLELGDSALYFCASSAGQANTGELFFGEGSRLTVL.

This clonotype occurred a few times. CDR3 loop: CASSRTSEQFF. The CDR3 DNA sequence: TGTGCCAGCTCACGGACTAGCGAGCAGTTCTTC. The chain joins TRBV18 to TRBJ2-1, with 8 nucleotides matching TRBD2. J was trimmed by 10 bases and V by 4 bases; bases with no gene match: 0. From germline, CDR1 is KGHSH and CDR2 LQKENI. This CDR3 region has 11 residues. The full variable domain, rest sourced from reference TRBV18 and TRBJ2-1, is NAGVMQNPRHLVRRRGQEARLRCSPMKGHSHVYWYRQLPEEGLKFMVYLQKENIIDESGMPKERFSAEFPKEGPSILRIQQVVRGDSAAYFCASSRTSEQFFGPGTRLTVL.

The chain carries TRBV24-1 and TRBJ2-3; D might be TRBD1 or TRBD2, each matching 5 bases. Per germline, CDR1 KGHDR and CDR2 SFDVKD. Trimming left V 4 bases short and J 3 bases short, with 13 bases between. The CDR3 is 15 residues long. DNA for the CDR3: TGTGCCACCAGTGAACCGGGACCGATAACAGATACGCAGTATTTT. It encodes CATSEPGPITDTQYF.

Ten or more counts support this clonotype. The chain is built from TRBV7-6 and TRBJ2-7, with TRBD2 matching 12 bases. Looked up from germline, CDR1 is SGHVS and CDR2 is FNYEAQ. Trimming took 1 base from V and 0 from J; bases not matched to a gene: 1. The CDR3 length is 16 residues. In DNA, the CDR3 is TGTGCCAGCAGCTTAGAGACTAGCGGGAGCTCCTACGAGCAGTACTTC. Its translation: CASSLETSGSSYEQYF. Based on the CDR3 plus reference TRBV7-6 and TRBJ2-7, the full variable domain is GAGVSQSPRYKVTKRGQDVALRCDPISGHVSLYWYRQALGQGPEFLTYFNYEAQQDKSGLPNDRFSAERPEGSISTLTIQRTEQRDSAMYRCASSLETSGSSYEQYFGPGTRLTVT.

There are a few counts of this clonotype. Since a much larger clone is just one base distant, this may be a read error. The V and J genes are TRBV28 and TRBJ2-5; D might be TRBD2 (6 bases). Germline CDR1 MDHEN, CDR2 SYDVKM. This CDR3 has 12 amino acids. Here the CDR3 DNA reads TGTGCCAGCAGTTTGCGGAGGGAGACCCCGTACTTC. Protein sequence: CASSLRRETPYF.